The source of this T cell receptor beta chain is a study of T-cell reconstitution after alpha-beta-depleted transplantation in children. Unique molecular identifiers were incorporated into the prepared TCRbeta library. TCRdb itself ran the PCR reads through MiXCR, one entry per CDR3 protein. Here the sample spans 580,000 or so distinct CDR3 sequences, 23% being singletons. Many counts were recorded for this clonotype. The TCR originated in a boy under two years old who had a stem cell transplant for acute myeloid leukemia, so the T cells may come from the graft donor. The sample here was PBMCs, mostly from graft donor cells, taken 360 days after TCRalphabeta/CD19-depleted stem cell transplant.

CDR3 DNA sequence: TGTGCCAGCAGTGAAGGGCAGTCCGGAAACACCATATATTTT. Residues: CASSEGQSGNTIYF. V usage is TRBV25-1 and J usage is TRBJ1-3, with no clear D. Germline CDR1 MGHDK, CDR2 SYGVNS. The CDR3 is made up of 14 amino acids. V lost 2 bases and J lost 4, with 9 bases in between. Full variable domain (missing parts from reference TRBV25-1 and TRBJ1-3): EADIYQTPRYLVIGTGKKITLECSQTMGHDKMYWYQQDPGMELHLIHYSYGVNSTEKGDLSSESTVSRIRTEHFPLTLESARPSHTSQYLCASSEGQSGNTIYFGEGSWLTVV.